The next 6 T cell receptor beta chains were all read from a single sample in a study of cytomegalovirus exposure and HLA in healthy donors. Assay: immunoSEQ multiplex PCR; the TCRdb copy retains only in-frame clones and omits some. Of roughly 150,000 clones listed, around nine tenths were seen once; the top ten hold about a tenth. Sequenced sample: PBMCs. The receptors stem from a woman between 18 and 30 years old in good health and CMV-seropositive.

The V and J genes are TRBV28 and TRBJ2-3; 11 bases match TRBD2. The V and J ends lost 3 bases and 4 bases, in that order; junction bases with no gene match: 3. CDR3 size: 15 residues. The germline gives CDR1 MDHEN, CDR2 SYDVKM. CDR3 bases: TGTGCCAGCAGTTTCACTAGCGGGAGACCAGATACGCAGTATTTT. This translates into CASSFTSGRPDTQYF.

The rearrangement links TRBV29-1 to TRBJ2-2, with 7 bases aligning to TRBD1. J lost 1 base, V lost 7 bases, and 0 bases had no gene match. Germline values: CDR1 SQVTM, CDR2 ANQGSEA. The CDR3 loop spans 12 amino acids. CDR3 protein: CSAGGNTGELFF. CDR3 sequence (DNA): TGCAGCGCAGGGGGGAACACCGGGGAGCTGTTTTTT.

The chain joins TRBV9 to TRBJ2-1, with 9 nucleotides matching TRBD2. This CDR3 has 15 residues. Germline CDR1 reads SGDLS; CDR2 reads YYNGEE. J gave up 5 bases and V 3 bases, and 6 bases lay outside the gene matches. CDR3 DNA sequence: TGTGCCAGCAGCGCGTTTCTAGCGGGGAACAATGAGCAGTTCTTC. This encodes CASSAFLAGNNEQFF.

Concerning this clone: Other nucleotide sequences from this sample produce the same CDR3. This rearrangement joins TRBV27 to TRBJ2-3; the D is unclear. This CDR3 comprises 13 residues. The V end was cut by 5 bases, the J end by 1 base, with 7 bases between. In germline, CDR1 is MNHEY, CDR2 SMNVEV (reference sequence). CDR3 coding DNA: TGTGCCAGCAGTCTCTTAGGCACAGATACGCAGTATTTT. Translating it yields CASSLLGTDTQYF.

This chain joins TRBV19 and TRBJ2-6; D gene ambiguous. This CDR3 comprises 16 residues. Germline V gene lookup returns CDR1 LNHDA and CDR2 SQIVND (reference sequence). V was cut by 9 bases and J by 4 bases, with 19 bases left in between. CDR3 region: CASSTRDAVGANVLTF. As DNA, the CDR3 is TGTGCCAGCTCCACCCGCGATGCGGTAGGGGCCAACGTCCTGACTTTC.

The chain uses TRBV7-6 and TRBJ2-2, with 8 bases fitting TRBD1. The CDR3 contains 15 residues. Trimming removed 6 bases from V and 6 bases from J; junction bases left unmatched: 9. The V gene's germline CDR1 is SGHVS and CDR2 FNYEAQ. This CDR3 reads CASSSGTGSAGELFF. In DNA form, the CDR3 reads TGTGCCAGCAGTTCCGGGACAGGATCAGCCGGGGAGCTGTTTTTT.